This entry is about one T cell receptor (beta chain). Its antigen is unidentified. The data were taken from a study of cytomegalovirus exposure and HLA in healthy donors. Overall study findings and caveats: The likely explanation for a cluster of highly shared sequence variants was sequencing artifact.

There are 15 residues in the CDR3. The germline V gene has CDR1 SGDLS and CDR2 YYNGEE. Trimming took 0 bases from V and 4 from J, leaving 14 bases between them. In the PCR, 60 Vbeta and 13 Jbeta primers were used. Generated by immunoSEQ multiplex PCR, the TCRdb table keeps only in-frame clones and is missing some. Here the sample spans fewer than 180,000 clones, roughly 78% being singletons. The chain employs TRBV9 and TRBJ2-7; weak D call: TRBD2 (6 bases). Sequencing input: PBMCs. This clonotype originated in a man in his fifties or sixties in good health and CMV-seropositive. The CDR3 DNA reads as TGTGCCAGCAGCGTAGGGGGTAGCGGACAATACGAGCAGTACTTC. It yields the protein CASSVGGSGQYEQYF.